These T cell receptor beta chains were read from a single sample in a study of molecular identifiers for immune sequencing clone quantification. TCRdb re-called the PCR reads with MiXCR, one entry per CDR3 protein. The top ten hold around 1.4% of the sample, which has over 60,000 distinct CDR3 sequences, around 19% seen once. Sequencing was carried out using naive CD8+ T cells from blood, with Jurkat cell RNA spiked in. Source of these receptors: a human donor in good health. Some libraries in this study had Jurkat cell RNA spiked in. Both conserved end residues are part of each CDR3. Each record gives: V gene, clone size, J gene, D gene, CDR3 DNA, CDR3 protein. The D gene is left open where the match is weak. Clone sizes are given selectively: once, few, many, or a class where the clone is expanded.

v_call: TRBV4-1; clone_size: many; j_call: TRBJ2-7; d_call: TRBD2; cdr3_nt: TGCGCCAGCAGCCAAGTATTCTCGGGGGACTATTCCTACGAGCAGTACTTC; cdr3_aa: CASSQVFSGDYSYEQYF
v_call: TRBV20-1; clone_size: few; j_call: TRBJ2-1; d_call: NA; cdr3_nt: TGCAGTGCTAACCCCCGTTTGATGGCGGGAAGGCAGAATGAGCAGTTCTTC; cdr3_aa: CSANPRLMAGRQNEQFF
v_call: TRBV19; clone_size: many; j_call: TRBJ1-5; d_call: NA; cdr3_nt: TGTGCCAGTAGCTACTCTTCGGGGTTAATCAGTCAGCCCCAGCATTTT; cdr3_aa: CASSYSSGLISQPQHF
v_call: TRBV27; clone_size: many; j_call: TRBJ2-4; d_call: TRBD1; cdr3_nt: TGTGCCAGCAGTTTATCGCGCAGGGGGCTAAAGTACTTC; cdr3_aa: CASSLSRRGLKYF
v_call: TRBV6-5; clone_size: many; j_call: TRBJ2-7; d_call: NA; cdr3_nt: TGTGCCAGCAGTTACTCTGTACTCGGGGCATCCTACGAGCAGTACTTC; cdr3_aa: CASSYSVLGASYEQYF
v_call: TRBV2; clone_size: many; j_call: TRBJ1-1; d_call: TRBD1; cdr3_nt: TGTGCCAGCAGTGGCAAGACAGGGCGGAAAACTGAAGCTTTCTTT; cdr3_aa: CASSGKTGRKTEAFF
v_call: TRBV29-1; clone_size: many; j_call: TRBJ2-1; d_call: NA; cdr3_nt: TGCAGCGCTGAAACTGTGACCTCCTACAATGAGCAGTTCTTC; cdr3_aa: CSAETVTSYNEQFF
v_call: TRBV7-9; clone_size: few; j_call: TRBJ1-2; d_call: NA; cdr3_nt: TGTGCCAGCAGCTTAGACAGCTCAGAAGCTAACTATGGCTACACCTTC; cdr3_aa: CASSLDSSEANYGYTF
v_call: TRBV3-1; clone_size: NA; j_call: TRBJ2-3; d_call: NA; cdr3_nt: TGTGCCAGCAGCCAGCGGATTTGGGATACGCAGTATTTT; cdr3_aa: CASSQRIWDTQYF
v_call: TRBV19; clone_size: many; j_call: TRBJ1-5; d_call: NA; cdr3_nt: TGTGCCAGTAGTATAGATCCGCCCTGGGGGCAGGGAAGTAATCAGCCCCAGCATTTT; cdr3_aa: CASSIDPPWGQGSNQPQHF
v_call: TRBV7-9; clone_size: many; j_call: TRBJ1-5; d_call: NA; cdr3_nt: TGTGCCAGCAGCTTAGGCAGTCGGCCCCAGCATTTT; cdr3_aa: CASSLGSRPQHF
v_call: TRBV27; clone_size: NA; j_call: TRBJ2-7; d_call: NA; cdr3_nt: TGTGCCAGCAGTTTAGACATACCGAACCAGTGGAATGGGCAGTACTTC; cdr3_aa: CASSLDIPNQWNGQYF
v_call: TRBV29-1; clone_size: NA; j_call: TRBJ2-7; d_call: TRBD1; cdr3_nt: TGCAGAACAAGAGGTGGTTCGTTGGGACAGGAAACCTACGAGCAGTACTTC; cdr3_aa: CRTRGGSLGQETYEQYF
v_call: TRBV6-5; clone_size: NA; j_call: TRBJ2-7; d_call: TRBD2; cdr3_nt: TGTGCCAGCAGTCTAGCGGGAGCGATTTACGAGCAGTACTTC; cdr3_aa: CASSLAGAIYEQYF
v_call: TRBV6-5; clone_size: NA; j_call: TRBJ1-6; d_call: NA; cdr3_nt: TGTGCCAGCAGTTACTCGTTTTCGGGAATCTCACCCCTCCACTTT; cdr3_aa: CASSYSFSGISPLHF
v_call: TRBV20-1; clone_size: many; j_call: TRBJ1-5; d_call: TRBD1; cdr3_nt: TGCAGTGCTAGAGGAGAGGGACAGGGAAATCAGCCCCAGCATTTT; cdr3_aa: CSARGEGQGNQPQHF
v_call: TRBV6-1; clone_size: NA; j_call: TRBJ1-2; d_call: NA; cdr3_nt: TGTGCCAGCATATCGACAGGTAGTTTTGATGGCTACACCTTC; cdr3_aa: CASISTGSFDGYTF
v_call: TRBV27; clone_size: NA; j_call: TRBJ2-5; d_call: TRBD1; cdr3_nt: TGTGCCAGCAGACCCAGCCACAGGGGGCCAGAGACCCAGTACTTC; cdr3_aa: CASRPSHRGPETQYF
v_call: TRBV4-2; clone_size: NA; j_call: TRBJ2-1; d_call: NA; cdr3_nt: TGTGCCAGCAGCCAGGCAGTGGACCCCTACAATGAGCAGTTCTTC; cdr3_aa: CASSQAVDPYNEQFF
v_call: TRBV5-6; clone_size: many; j_call: TRBJ2-3; d_call: TRBD2; cdr3_nt: TGTGCCAGCAGCCTCATGGGACTAGCGGGTTACACAGATACGCAGTATTTT; cdr3_aa: CASSLMGLAGYTDTQYF
v_call: TRBV28; clone_size: NA; j_call: TRBJ2-7; d_call: TRBD1; cdr3_nt: TGTGCCAGCAGCGACAGGGTGGACTACGAGCAGTACTTC; cdr3_aa: CASSDRVDYEQYF
v_call: TRBV6-5; clone_size: many; j_call: TRBJ2-7; d_call: TRBD1; cdr3_nt: TGTGCCAGCAGGGACAGGGCGTCCTACGAGCAGTACTTC; cdr3_aa: CASRDRASYEQYF
v_call: TRBV19; clone_size: many; j_call: TRBJ1-2; d_call: NA; cdr3_nt: TGTGCCAGTAGTCCCACCGCCCTCCCTGCTAACTATGGCTACACCTTC; cdr3_aa: CASSPTALPANYGYTF
v_call: TRBV11-2; clone_size: few; j_call: TRBJ2-2; d_call: NA; cdr3_nt: TGTGCCAGCAGCCTACCCCGGACAGACCGGGACACCGGGGAGCTGTTTTTT; cdr3_aa: CASSLPRTDRDTGELFF
v_call: TRBV20-1; clone_size: few; j_call: TRBJ2-1; d_call: TRBD2; cdr3_nt: TGCAGTGCTAGCGACGGGAGGTTTATAGATGAGCAGTTCTTC; cdr3_aa: CSASDGRFIDEQFF
v_call: TRBV5-6; clone_size: NA; j_call: TRBJ2-7; d_call: NA; cdr3_nt: TGTGGCAGCACCTCCCGGTACCCCTACGAGCAGTACTTC; cdr3_aa: CGSTSRYPYEQYF
v_call: TRBV5-3; clone_size: NA; j_call: TRBJ2-3; d_call: NA; cdr3_nt: TGTGCCAGCAGCCAAATCACAGGAAGCACAGATACGCAGTATTTT; cdr3_aa: CASSQITGSTDTQYF
v_call: TRBV29-1; clone_size: many; j_call: TRBJ2-2; d_call: NA; cdr3_nt: TGCAGCGTTGAAGCGGGAGCGAACACCGGGGAGCTGTTTTTT; cdr3_aa: CSVEAGANTGELFF
v_call: TRBV4-1; clone_size: many; j_call: TRBJ2-1; d_call: NA; cdr3_nt: TGCGCCAGCAGCCAAGATCTGAGTGAGCAGTTCTTC; cdr3_aa: CASSQDLSEQFF
v_call: TRBV5-8; clone_size: few; j_call: TRBJ2-7; d_call: NA; cdr3_nt: TGTGCCAGCAGCTTGGTACCCCAGGTGACCGAGCAGTACTTC; cdr3_aa: CASSLVPQVTEQYF
v_call: TRBV6-1; clone_size: many; j_call: TRBJ1-2; d_call: NA; cdr3_nt: TGTGCCAGCAGTGAAGTTTGGACAGTCTATGGCTACACCTTC; cdr3_aa: CASSEVWTVYGYTF
v_call: TRBV7-9; clone_size: many; j_call: TRBJ2-1; d_call: TRBD2; cdr3_nt: TGTGCCAGCAGCTTAGGGTTAGCGGGAGGGCCCGGAGAGCAGTTCTTC; cdr3_aa: CASSLGLAGGPGEQFF
v_call: TRBV2; clone_size: NA; j_call: TRBJ2-1; d_call: TRBD2; cdr3_nt: TGTGCCAGCGTAGCGGGAGAGGGAAATGAGCAGTTCTTC; cdr3_aa: CASVAGEGNEQFF
v_call: TRBV29-1; clone_size: many; j_call: TRBJ2-1; d_call: TRBD2; cdr3_nt: TGCAGCGTCGAAGGGACTAGCGGGAGTAATGAGCAGTTCTTC; cdr3_aa: CSVEGTSGSNEQFF
v_call: TRBV28; clone_size: many; j_call: TRBJ2-5; d_call: TRBD2; cdr3_nt: TGTGCCAGCAGTGTAGCGGGAGTGGGGGTCGGGCAAGAGACCCAGTACTTC; cdr3_aa: CASSVAGVGVGQETQYF
v_call: TRBV28; clone_size: NA; j_call: TRBJ1-4; d_call: TRBD1; cdr3_nt: TGTGCCAGCAGTTTATTCTGGGCAGGGGGGGGGGCTAATGAAAAACTGTTTTTT; cdr3_aa: CASSLFWAGGGANEKLFF
v_call: TRBV6-1; clone_size: many; j_call: TRBJ1-5; d_call: NA; cdr3_nt: TGTGCCAGCACCCAATCCACAGGGAGCAATCAGCCCCAGCATTTT; cdr3_aa: CASTQSTGSNQPQHF
v_call: TRBV5-6; clone_size: NA; j_call: TRBJ2-5; d_call: NA; cdr3_nt: TGTGCCAGCAGCTTACAGGGTTCTGTGACCCAGTACTTC; cdr3_aa: CASSLQGSVTQYF
v_call: TRBV7-9; clone_size: many; j_call: TRBJ2-7; d_call: TRBD1; cdr3_nt: TGTGCCAGCAGCTTACCACTTGGACAGGCGACCTACGAGCAGTACTTC; cdr3_aa: CASSLPLGQATYEQYF
v_call: TRBV4-1; clone_size: many; j_call: TRBJ2-7; d_call: NA; cdr3_nt: TGCGCCAGCAGCCAAGACAGGACTTACGAGCAGTACTTC; cdr3_aa: CASSQDRTYEQYF
v_call: TRBV4-1; clone_size: many; j_call: TRBJ2-7; d_call: TRBD2; cdr3_nt: TGCGCCAGCAGCCAATACGCGGGGGGGAGCTCCTACGAGCAGTACTTC; cdr3_aa: CASSQYAGGSSYEQYF
v_call: TRBV24-1; clone_size: few; j_call: TRBJ2-2; d_call: TRBD2; cdr3_nt: TGTGCCACCAGTGAACCTGGACTAGCGGGAGGGCCAACGAACACCGGGGAGCTGTTTTTT; cdr3_aa: CATSEPGLAGGPTNTGELFF
v_call: TRBV2; clone_size: many; j_call: TRBJ2-5; d_call: TRBD2; cdr3_nt: TGTGCCAGCAGGGGCCTAGCGGGACCCCAAGAGACCCAGTACTTC; cdr3_aa: CASRGLAGPQETQYF
v_call: TRBV27; clone_size: NA; j_call: TRBJ1-4; d_call: TRBD1; cdr3_nt: TGTGCCAGCTATACAGGGGTGACTAATGAAAAACTGTTTTTT; cdr3_aa: CASYTGVTNEKLFF
v_call: TRBV28; clone_size: many; j_call: TRBJ2-3; d_call: TRBD1; cdr3_nt: TGTGCCAGCAGGCCTAATTCAGAGGGGGCCGCAGATACGCAGTATTTT; cdr3_aa: CASRPNSEGAADTQYF
v_call: TRBV13; clone_size: many; j_call: TRBJ2-2; d_call: TRBD1; cdr3_nt: TGTGCCAGCTTGGAATGGACAGGGCGGACCGGGGAGCTGTTTTTT; cdr3_aa: CASLEWTGRTGELFF
v_call: TRBV7-9; clone_size: few; j_call: TRBJ2-1; d_call: TRBD2; cdr3_nt: TGTGCCAGCAGCTACTTAGCGGGAGGGCCTTCCTACAATGAGCAGTTCTTC; cdr3_aa: CASSYLAGGPSYNEQFF
v_call: TRBV27; clone_size: few; j_call: TRBJ1-1; d_call: NA; cdr3_nt: TGTGCCAGCAGCTTGTGGAGAAACACTGAAGCTTTCTTT; cdr3_aa: CASSLWRNTEAFF
v_call: TRBV2; clone_size: few; j_call: TRBJ2-7; d_call: TRBD2; cdr3_nt: TGTGCCAGCGCGGGGGGGCGATGGTACGAGCAGTACTTC; cdr3_aa: CASAGGRWYEQYF
v_call: TRBV28; clone_size: many; j_call: TRBJ2-3; d_call: NA; cdr3_nt: TGTGCCAGCAGTCTTATACAGCGACCAGATACGCAGTATTTT; cdr3_aa: CASSLIQRPDTQYF
v_call: TRBV2; clone_size: many; j_call: TRBJ1-5; d_call: NA; cdr3_nt: TGTGCCATAAAGGAGGATAGCAATCAGCCCCAGCATTTT; cdr3_aa: CAIKEDSNQPQHF
v_call: TRBV6-2/TRBV6-3; clone_size: NA; j_call: TRBJ2-1; d_call: TRBD1; cdr3_nt: TGTGCCAGCAGTTACTCGATGGTAACAGGGGGCTTTGTGCAGTTCTTC; cdr3_aa: CASSYSMVTGGFVQFF
v_call: TRBV5-6; clone_size: many; j_call: TRBJ2-2; d_call: TRBD2; cdr3_nt: TGTGCCAGCAGCTTGGAACTAGCGGGGAACACCGGGGAGCTGTTTTTT; cdr3_aa: CASSLELAGNTGELFF
v_call: TRBV29-1; clone_size: many; j_call: TRBJ2-5; d_call: NA; cdr3_nt: TGCAGCGTCGACGGGGTTCGGGGGCGAGAGGACCAAGAGACCCAGTACTTC; cdr3_aa: CSVDGVRGREDQETQYF
v_call: TRBV11-2; clone_size: many; j_call: TRBJ1-1; d_call: NA; cdr3_nt: TGTGCCAGCAGCTTGGGGGCGAATGAAGCTTTCTTT; cdr3_aa: CASSLGANEAFF
v_call: TRBV5-6; clone_size: many; j_call: TRBJ2-7; d_call: TRBD2; cdr3_nt: TGTGCCAGCAGCTTGGGCGGGAGGTCGTACGAGCAGTACTTC; cdr3_aa: CASSLGGRSYEQYF
v_call: TRBV6-2/TRBV6-3; clone_size: many; j_call: TRBJ2-2; d_call: NA; cdr3_nt: TGTGCCAGCAGTTCTTTGAACGGGGAGCTGTTTTTT; cdr3_aa: CASSSLNGELFF
v_call: TRBV27; clone_size: NA; j_call: TRBJ1-5; d_call: TRBD1; cdr3_nt: TGTGCCAGCCGAGCCTTTACAGGGGATCAGCCCCAGCATTTT; cdr3_aa: CASRAFTGDQPQHF
v_call: TRBV12-3/TRBV12-4; clone_size: few; j_call: TRBJ2-6; d_call: NA; cdr3_nt: TGTGCCAGCAAACGCTCTGGGGCCAACGTCCTGACTTTC; cdr3_aa: CASKRSGANVLTF